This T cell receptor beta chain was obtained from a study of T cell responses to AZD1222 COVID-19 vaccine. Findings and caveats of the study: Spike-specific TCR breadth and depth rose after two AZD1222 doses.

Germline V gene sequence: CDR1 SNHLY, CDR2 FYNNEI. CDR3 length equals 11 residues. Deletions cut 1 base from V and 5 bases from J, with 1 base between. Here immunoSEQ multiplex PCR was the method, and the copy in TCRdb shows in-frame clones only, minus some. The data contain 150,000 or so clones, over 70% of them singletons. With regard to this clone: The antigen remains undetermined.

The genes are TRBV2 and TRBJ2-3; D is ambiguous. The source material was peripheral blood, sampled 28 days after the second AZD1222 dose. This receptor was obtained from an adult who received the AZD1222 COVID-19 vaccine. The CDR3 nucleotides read TGTGCCAGCAGTGAAGGAGATACGCAGTATTTT. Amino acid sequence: CASSEGDTQYF.